This T cell receptor beta chain was retrieved from a study of T cells after yellow fever vaccination. Study summary: Preparation used SMART-Seq v4 Ultra Low Input for the low-cell-number fractions.

Findings and limits, study-wide: Most clones from primary vaccination resurfaced after the booster (roughly 96% CD4, around 90% CD8).

TCRdb reprocessed the 5' RACE reads with MiXCR, giving one entry per CDR3 protein. The sample has hundreds of thousands of distinct CDR3 sequences, roughly a sixth seen once. V was shortened by 5 bases and J by 0 bases, with 26 bases between the two germline ends. Germline CDR1 reads SGHTA; CDR2 reads FQGNSA. The length of the CDR3 is 20 residues. This clonotype was detected a few times. The antigen is undetermined. This TCR was sampled from a young man who received the YFV17D yellow fever vaccine. The V and J genes are TRBV7-2 and TRBJ2-4; D possibly corresponds to TRBD2 (6 bases). The sample here was PBMCs, taken before the yellow fever booster vaccination. CDR3 loop: CASSPTTVSTGVLAKNIQYF. The CDR3 DNA follows: TGTGCCAGCAGCCCCACCACGGTTAGCACGGGGGTATTAGCCAAAAACATTCAGTACTTC.